This T cell receptor beta chain emerged from a study of blood T cell repertoires in COVID-19 (dated by TCRdb to the early 2020s). Study-wide context: Samples from collaborators originated in the United States, Italy and Spain and spanned both the acute and convalescent phases of COVID-19. The sample metadata nearly always contained a de-identified subject ID, COVID-19 status, age in years and sex. Deeply sampled blood TCRbeta repertoires from subjects exposed to, actively infected with, or recovered from COVID-19 were included in the dataset. A freely available public database, intended as a resource for researchers studying the immune response to SARS-CoV-2, is where the repertoires were released. The material from the prospective study consisted of cDNA or gDNA derived from T cells, B-cell-depleted T cells, or PBMCs. Samples came from the ongoing ImmuneRACE study (first 160 participants) plus 1,254 subjects from 6 global collaborators. Where available, HLA class I and class II types were obtained from metadata supplied by the sample provider rather than from assay-based typing. Broad study findings and their caveats: The quantity of clinical and demographic metadata differed by source and by participant and was supplied without curation.

From the germline V gene, CDR1 is SQVTM and CDR2 is ANQGSEA. V is reduced by 3 bases and J by 2 bases, leaving a spacing of 14 bases between them. The CDR3 starts with the cysteine, ends with the phenylalanine, and has 14 residues. Only CDR3 DNA remains: 42 bases, in frame from the first base. TCRbeta CDR3 regions were amplified from genomic DNA by means of the immunoSEQ Assay, a bias-controlled multiplex PCR. The paper's data handling went like this. The number of nucleated cells in each sample was estimated from the amplification of reference gene primers within the assay. Sequence reads were collapsed and filtered to measure the absolute abundance of every unique TCRbeta CDR3 rearrangement. For each sample, productive Simpson clonality was calculated by taking the square root of Simpson's diversity index across productive rearrangements. TCRdb's version of the immuneACCESS table is confined to in-frame rearrangements and falls short of the full clone set. An unresolved V gene accounts for under half of the shortfall where checked; the remainder is of unknown origin. V and J calls plus clone size are reproduced from that table; the DNA served to infer D and trimming. The sample table records over 85,000 clones; more than 75% of these occur just once. 15% to 20% of the sample lies in the top ten.

Collaborating institutions collected whole blood in K2EDTA tubes following their own protocols. Collaborator samples were shipped for TCRbeta analysis as frozen whole blood, isolated PBMCs, or DNA extracted from either sample type. A remark on this clone: The clone's antigen remains unknown. The sample holds no much larger clone one base away, and base qualities are not on file.

Input material: peripheral blood. This TCR came from a human donor in a cohort sampled during active COVID-19. The sequence links TRBV29-1 to TRBJ2-7; the D gene is perhaps TRBD1, from 6 matching bases. The CDR3 protein: CSVDLGAAPYEQYF. The sequenced DNA: TGCAGCGTTGATTTGGGGGCCGCCCCCTACGAGCAGTACTTC.